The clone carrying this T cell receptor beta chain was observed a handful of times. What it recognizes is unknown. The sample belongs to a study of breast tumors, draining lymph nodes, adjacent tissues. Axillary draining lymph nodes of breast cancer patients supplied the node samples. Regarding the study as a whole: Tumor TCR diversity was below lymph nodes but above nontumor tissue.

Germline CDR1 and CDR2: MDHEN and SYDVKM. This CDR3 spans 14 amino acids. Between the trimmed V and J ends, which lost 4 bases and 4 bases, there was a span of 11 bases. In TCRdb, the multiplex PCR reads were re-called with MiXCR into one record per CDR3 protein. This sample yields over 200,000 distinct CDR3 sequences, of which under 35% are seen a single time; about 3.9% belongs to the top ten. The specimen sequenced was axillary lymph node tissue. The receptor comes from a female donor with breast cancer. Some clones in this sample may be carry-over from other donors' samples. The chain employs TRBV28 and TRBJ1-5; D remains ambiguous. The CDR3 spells CASSSTYLNQPQHF. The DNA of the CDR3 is TGTGCCAGCAGTTCTACCTACTTAAATCAGCCCCAGCATTTT. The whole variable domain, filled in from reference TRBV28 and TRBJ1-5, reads DVKVTQSSRYLVKRTGEKVFLECVQDMDHENMFWYRQDPGLGLRLIYFSYDVKMKEKGDIPEGYSVSREKKERFSLILESASTNQTSMYLCASSSTYLNQPQHFGDGTRLSIL.